This is a list of T cell receptor beta chains from one sample in a study of tumor T cells in aggressive B-cell lymphoma. Only in-frame clones appear in the TCRdb table, and some are missing; sequencing was by immunoSEQ multiplex PCR. Here the sample spans 6,000 to 9,000 clones, approximately 82% being singletons. Sequencing was performed on tumor tissue. The receptors were gathered from an adult with diffuse large B cell lymphoma. CDR3s include the opening cysteine and the closing phenylalanine or tryptophan. D genes are given only for firm matches. Clone size is shown for a subset of rows, as once, few, many or a class of expanded clone.

>TRBJ1-2|.|TRBV6-5|TRBD1
CASSYSGQGDYGYTF
TGTGCCAGCAGTTACTCGGGACAGGGTGACTATGGCTACACCTTC
>TRBJ2-1|.|TRBV7-9|TRBD2
CASSQRTSGLLDEQFF
TGTGCCAGCAGCCAGCGGACTAGCGGGCTCCTCGATGAGCAGTTCTTC
>TRBJ1-2|once|TRBV9|.
CASSPRGYGYTF
TGTGCCAGCAGCCCCCGCGGCTATGGCTACACCTTC
>TRBJ2-7|few|TRBV19|TRBD1
CASSMGTGPFYEQYF
TGTGCCAGTAGTATGGGGACAGGGCCTTTTTACGAGCAGTACTTC
>TRBJ2-7|.|TRBV6-5|.
CAVRPFLEAPYEQYF
TGTGCCGTGAGACCCTTCCTTGAGGCCCCCTACGAGCAGTACTTC
>TRBJ1-2|.|TRBV29-1|.
CSVEEGPRYGYTF
TGCAGCGTTGAGGAGGGACCCAGGTATGGCTACACCTTC
>TRBJ1-1|.|TRBV7-8|.
CASSARGEAFF
TGTGCCAGCAGCGCCAGGGGTGAAGCTTTCTTT
>TRBJ2-5|.|TRBV11-2|TRBD1
CASRTTGSQETQYF
TGTGCCAGCAGAACGACAGGGTCTCAAGAGACCCAGTACTTC
>TRBJ1-4|once|TRBV28|TRBD1
CASSPSGTGPANEKLFF
TGTGCCAGCAGTCCCTCCGGGACAGGGCCGGCTAATGAAAAACTGTTTTTT
>TRBJ1-3|.|TRBV6-1|TRBD1
CASSDRDRRLSGNTIYF
TGTGCCAGCAGTGACCGGGACAGACGCCTCTCTGGAAACACCATATATTTT
>TRBJ1-4|.|TRBV7-8|.
CASSLAFSGRSNEKLFF
TGTGCCAGCAGCTTAGCGTTCAGCGGGAGGAGTAATGAAAAACTGTTTTTT
>TRBJ2-7|.|TRBV7-8|.
CASSLEPAGAVWAYEQYF
TGTGCCAGCAGCTTAGAACCAGCAGGGGCAGTGTGGGCGTACGAGCAGTACTTC
>TRBJ2-7|.|TRBV5-1|.
CASSPLPTGSMSYEQYF
TGCGCCAGCAGCCCCCTTCCAACAGGGTCTATGTCCTACGAGCAGTACTTC
>TRBJ2-1|.|TRBV9|TRBD2
CASSAGLAAYNEQFF
TGTGCCAGCAGCGCGGGACTAGCGGCCTACAATGAGCAGTTCTTC
>TRBJ1-4|.|TRBV27|.
CASSFKGSRNEKLFF
TGTGCCAGCAGTTTTAAGGGGTCCAGGAATGAAAAACTGTTTTTT
>TRBJ1-4|.|TRBV28|TRBD1
CASSPAGTGFNEKLFF
TGTGCCAGCAGTCCTGCAGGGACAGGGTTTAATGAAAAACTGTTTTTT
>TRBJ2-7|.|TRBV27|.
CASSLSTAGPGEQYF
TGTGCCAGCAGTTTATCTACAGCGGGCCCGGGCGAGCAGTACTTC
>TRBJ1-1|.|TRBV30|.
CAWSYPIQWEDTEAFF
TGTGCCTGGAGTTATCCCATACAGTGGGAGGACACTGAAGCTTTCTTT
>TRBJ1-1|.|TRBV11-2|.
CASSATGNTEAFF
TGTGCCAGCAGCGCCACTGGGAACACTGAAGCTTTCTTT
>TRBJ2-2|.|TRBV7-9|.
CASSEGQITQIGELFF
TGTGCCAGCAGCGAAGGACAGATCACACAGATCGGGGAGCTGTTTTTT
>TRBJ2-5|.|TRBV4-2|TRBD1
CASSQVSSRAGQGLVGSKETQYF
TGTGCCAGCAGCCAAGTGTCCAGTCGAGCGGGACAGGGGTTGGTTGGCTCCAAAGAGACCCAGTACTTC
>TRBJ2-7|few|TRBV11-2|.
CASSWTVYEQYF
TGTGCCAGCAGCTGGACAGTCTACGAGCAGTACTTC
>TRBJ1-4|.|TRBV30|TRBD1
CAWRALGQQNEKLFF
TGTGCCTGGAGGGCTTTGGGACAGCAGAATGAAAAACTGTTTTTT
>TRBJ2-3|.|TRBV19|TRBD2
CASMELAGVDTQYF
TGTGCCAGTATGGAACTAGCGGGAGTAGATACGCAGTATTTT
>TRBJ2-5|.|TRBV14|TRBD2
CASSQQRDKETQYF
TGTGCCAGCAGCCAACAGCGGGATAAAGAGACCCAGTACTTC
>TRBJ2-5|few|TRBV7-8|.
CASNLDSLETQYF
TGTGCCAGCAACCTGGACAGCTTAGAGACCCAGTACTTC
>TRBJ2-3|.|TRBV7-2|.
CASSLEGRSTDTQYF
TGTGCCAGCAGCTTAGAAGGGAGGAGCACAGATACGCAGTATTTT
>TRBJ2-2|.|TRBV7-2|TRBD2
CASSLGTSGRGRELFF
TGTGCCAGCAGCTTAGGGACTAGCGGGAGGGGGAGGGAGCTGTTTTTT
>TRBJ1-6|.|TRBV2|TRBD1
CARRDRTYNSPLHF
TGTGCCAGGAGGGACAGGACCTATAATTCACCCCTCCACTTT
>TRBJ1-6|few|TRBV18|TRBD1
CASSQDRANSPLHF
TGTGCCAGCTCACAGGACAGGGCTAATTCACCCCTCCACTTT
>TRBJ2-3|few|TRBV18|.
CASSRSRGTDTQYF
TGTGCCAGCTCGCGGTCCAGGGGCACAGATACGCAGTATTTT
>TRBJ1-1|.|TRBV27|.
CASSLSGGGPVFF
TGTGCCAGCAGTTTATCGGGCGGGGGGCCGGTTTTCTTT
>TRBJ2-1|.|TRBV5-4|.
CASSFGDFPSSYNEQFF
TGTGCCAGCAGCTTCGGTGACTTTCCAAGCTCCTACAATGAGCAGTTCTTC
>TRBJ2-1|few|TRBV14|TRBD1
CASSQDPGQGDNEQFF
TGTGCCAGCAGCCAAGATCCTGGACAGGGGGACAATGAGCAGTTCTTC
>TRBJ1-2|.|TRBV6-4|TRBD1
CASSDSGTAINGYTF
TGTGCCAGCAGTGACTCCGGGACAGCCATTAATGGCTACACCTTC
>TRBJ2-2|.|TRBV7-2|TRBD2
CASSRVGGTSNTGELFF
TGTGCCAGCAGCCGTGTGGGAGGGACTAGCAACACCGGGGAGCTGTTTTTT
>TRBJ2-7|.|TRBV7-3|.
CASSLPRPGQGVVGLALEEQYF
TGTGCCAGCAGCTTACCTCGCCCGGGACAGGGCGTTGTTGGACTAGCGCTGGAGGAGCAGTACTTC
>TRBJ2-6|.|TRBV27|TRBD1
CASSFGTGYSGANVLTF
TGTGCCAGCAGTTTTGGGACAGGGTACTCTGGGGCCAACGTCCTGACTTTC
>TRBJ2-2|.|TRBV9|.
CASSVWRVNTGELFF
TGTGCCAGCAGCGTCTGGCGGGTGAACACCGGGGAGCTGTTTTTT
>TRBJ2-2|.|TRBV5-6|TRBD2
CASSLIGTSPGELFF
TGTGCCAGCAGCTTGATAGGGACTAGCCCCGGGGAGCTGTTTTTT
>TRBJ2-4|once|TRBV4-2|TRBD2
CASSQPPGLAGVIQYF
TGTGCCAGCAGCCAACCACCGGGACTAGCGGGAGTCATTCAGTACTTC
>TRBJ1-2|once|TRBV9|.
CASSYRDGYTF
TGTGCCAGCAGTTACAGGGATGGCTACACCTTC
>TRBJ2-5|.|TRBV4-3|.
CASSQSAVVQETQYF
TGCGCCAGCAGCCAATCAGCGGTAGTCCAAGAGACCCAGTACTTC
>TRBJ2-1|.|TRBV4-3|TRBD2
CASSQVGLAGGLFYNEQFF
TGCGCCAGCAGCCAAGTTGGCCTAGCGGGAGGGCTTTTCTACAATGAGCAGTTCTTC
>TRBJ2-7|.|TRBV13|.
CASSFQGSYEQYF
TGTGCCAGCAGCTTCCAGGGTTCCTACGAGCAGTACTTC
>TRBJ1-4|.|TRBV7-8|.
CASSLTRGGYNEKLFF
TGTGCCAGCAGCCTAACCCGAGGGGGATACAATGAAAAACTGTTTTTT
>TRBJ2-2|.|TRBV5-1|TRBD1
CASSPTGVTGELFF
TGCGCCAGCAGCCCGACAGGGGTCACCGGGGAGCTGTTTTTT
>TRBJ2-7|.|TRBV10-3|TRBD2
CAISGLAGSYEQYF
TGTGCCATCTCCGGACTAGCGGGCTCCTACGAGCAGTACTTC
>TRBJ2-7|.|TRBV27|.
CASSLFAQNSYEQYF
TGTGCCAGCAGTTTGTTTGCACAGAACTCCTACGAGCAGTACTTC
>TRBJ1-1|once|TRBV7-2|.
CASSFDRQNTEAFF
TGTGCCAGCAGCTTTGACAGGCAAAACACTGAAGCTTTCTTT
>TRBJ2-5|.|TRBV6-5|TRBD1
CASSYSLGTVRETQYF
TGTGCCAGCAGTTACTCCCTCGGGACAGTCCGGGAGACCCAGTACTTC
>TRBJ1-1|.|TRBV4-3|.
CASSQGRWTEAFF
TGCGCCAGCAGCCAGGGCAGGTGGACTGAAGCTTTCTTT